In this sample, the clone carrying this TCR beta chain turned up a few times. What it binds is not known. At one boundary the junction diverges from the germline segment, which might be a read error. Investigators amplified TCR beta CDR3 regions from RNA transcripts. In the first round, RT-PCR was carried out with HTBI primers, and a multiplex PCR formed the second round. TCRdb independently ran MiXCR on the multiplex PCR reads; one entry per CDR3 protein. This sample has hundreds of thousands of distinct CDR3 sequences, with around 50% found just once. Per the germline V gene, CDR1 is SQVTM and CDR2 is ANQGSEA. The CDR3 has 12 residues. The data were taken from a study of Graves' ophthalmopathy and Graves' hyperthyroidism. Study-level findings and limits: Detected in blood as well were most expanded thyroid clonotypes with frequency above 0.001. Ophthalmopathy could be told apart from stable hyperthyroidism by a 13-signature model (about 90% sensitivity, around 78% specificity).

Patients with other autoimmune diseases, uncontrolled infections, pregnancy or lactation were excluded. This TCR came from an adult man with Graves' ophthalmopathy. The sample comprised peripheral blood. J is TRBJ1-1 and V is TRBV29-1; no reliable D call. The CDR3 DNA reads as TGCGGCGTTGAACCCAGGAACACTGAAGCTTTCTTT. Its protein is CGVEPRNTEAFF.